The rows below give T cell receptor beta chains drawn from one sample of a study of CD8 T cells in ankylosing spondylitis. TCRdb passed the 5' RACE reads through MiXCR, listing each CDR3 protein once. The repertoire includes roughly 180,000 distinct CDR3 sequences, 9.5% to 15% of them detected once, and 16% sits in the top ten. Sample: blood, either unsorted or a sorted T cell fraction (not recorded which). The receptor source for this set is a male donor with ankylosing spondylitis or in good health (not recorded which). The CDR3 runs from the conserved cysteine through the conserved F or W. Fields, in order: V gene, CDR3 protein.

>TRBV12-5
CASGFYRTPPGELFF
>TRBV9
CASSERDYYNEQFF
>TRBV2
CASRGDNYGYTF
>TRBV11-2
CASRHLAGNTDTQYF
>TRBV19
CASASGSTDTQYF
>TRBV3-1
CASSRVTGGIGETQYF
>TRBV20-1
CSATDAGSEQFF
>TRBV7-9
CASSLLSGAKNIQYF
>TRBV2
CASAGEQFF
>TRBV27
CASSFFRGGNEQFF
>TRBV2
CASRRGDQSYEQYF
>TRBV12-3/TRBV12-4
CASSHDLSGRNYNEQFF
>TRBV12-3/TRBV12-4
CASSFRQGSNEKLFF
>TRBV12-3/TRBV12-4
CASSETGTGETQYF
>TRBV7-6
CASSLPGVSSYNEQFF
>TRBV7-6
CASSRLLSHQETQYF
>TRBV5-1
CASRGTVSLYEQYF
>TRBV15
CATSREALHYGYTF
>TRBV4-1
CASSQDGPLPGPQHF
>TRBV27
CASRGEAYSYEQYF
>TRBV6-2/TRBV6-3
CASSLRTTGLYEQYF
>TRBV5-4
CASSLVLGGNEQFF
>TRBV29-1
CSVRRQNTEAFF
>TRBV6-2/TRBV6-3
CASSLRTSGVYEQYF
>TRBV5-8
CASSLEHKRTDTQYF
>TRBV20-1
CSAFMNTEAFF
>TRBV29-1
CSLVGSTSGASYNEQFF
>TRBV30
CAWSLGGELFF
>TRBV7-9
CASSLSSGGDTDTQYF
>TRBV7-6
CASSLLWVAGMVPEQFF
>TRBV27
CASSLTQAGLADAYEQYF
>TRBV10-2
CASSEVSLRGELFF
>TRBV4-1
CASSLVGQNTDTQYF
>TRBV11-2
CASSILTAYNEQFF
>TRBV5-1
CASSFEGNYYMNTEAFF
>TRBV5-6
CASSQDFGHMNTEAFF
>TRBV20-1
CSAPTDGRGYNEQFF
>TRBV27
CASSSSSGKYNEQFF
>TRBV4-1
CASSQDLVRQGAEETQYF
>TRBV7-6
CASSFAGTSGYNEQFF
>TRBV5-1
CASSLGTGTDTQYF
>TRBV5-4
CASSTTGERDEAFF
>TRBV10-3
CAISRGVPLDGGYTF
>TRBV11-2
CASSSFFSGTYEQYF
>TRBV5-1
CASSLEAGENTGELFF
>TRBV5-6
CASSFTTESYEQYF
>TRBV5-6
CASSLLGRHEQYF
>TRBV5-1
CASRTSGGLSSYNEQFF
>TRBV4-1
CASSQSSGSPYNEQFF
>TRBV30
CAGDRGYTEAFF
>TRBV5-6
CASSLGTVYGYTF
>TRBV3-1
CASSQYGGGAADTQYF
>TRBV5-1
CASSSPWGTSGSLQDNEQFF
>TRBV4-1
CASSQVRLSNYGYTF
>TRBV24-1
CATSDLESGELFF